The 9 T cell receptor beta chains reported below all come from one sample, sequenced in a study of cytomegalovirus exposure and HLA in healthy donors. PCR was performed using 60 Vbeta and 13 Jbeta primers. Using immunoSEQ multiplex PCR, the repertoire was profiled, and TCRdb retains in-frame clones only, with some absent. The table lists 150,000 to 200,000 clones, around 77% of them singletons, with about 2.4% in the top ten. Source material: PBMCs. The receptors stem from a man aged 55 to 70 in good health and CMV-seronegative.

The chain employs TRBV29-1 and TRBJ2-5; the match to TRBD2 covers 9 bases. With the DNA end fitting TRBJ2-7 better, the J assignment may be wrong. The CDR3 has 13 amino acids. The germline V gene has CDR1 SQVTM and CDR2 ANQGSEA. CDR3 region: CSVRLADSYEQYF. DNA for the CDR3: TGCAGCGTTCGACTAGCGGACTCCTACGAGCAGTACTTC.

As concerns this clone: The junction does not match germline at one end; this may be a read error. The chain combines TRBV7-9 with TRBJ1-4, with D perhaps TRBD1 (6 bases). The CDR3 has 17 residues. The germline V gene has CDR1 SEHNR and CDR2 FQNEAQ (reference sequence). The CDR3 DNA follows: TGTTCCAGCAGCTTAGAGGGGGTCCGGGCAACTAATGAAAAACTGTTTTTT. Amino acids: CSSSLEGVRATNEKLFF.

This clone was observed a few times. The rearrangement joins TRBV15 to TRBJ1-1; tentatively, D is TRBD1 (5 bases). V was trimmed by 0 bases and J by 0 bases, leaving 14 bases between them. The CDR3 extends over 17 amino acids. The V gene's germline CDR1 is LNHNV and CDR2 YYDKDF (reference sequence). The CDR3 DNA follows: TGTGCCACCAGCAGAGATAGGGGCCGCAGCCTGAACACTGAAGCTTTCTTT. It encodes CATSRDRGRSLNTEAFF.

The chain links TRBV27 to TRBJ2-1, with D unresolved. The germline CDR1 and CDR2 sequences are MNHEY and SMNVEV (reference sequence). The CDR3 contains 11 residues. V was cut by 4 bases and J by 9 bases, with 7 bases left in between. In nucleotides, the CDR3 is TGTGCCAGCAGTTCAGTTTTTGAGCAGTTCTTC. Translation gives CASSSVFEQFF.

The CDR3 protein is CASSFSGPSPYNEQFF. The CDR3 region has the DNA TGTGCCAGCAGCTTTAGCGGGCCTTCCCCCTACAATGAGCAGTTCTTC. The chain has TRBV7-9 and TRBJ2-1; 7 positions match TRBD2. The V gene end was trimmed by 3 bases and the J gene end by 2 bases; junction bases not matched to a gene: 7. The CDR3 covers 16 residues. Germline V gene lookup returns CDR1 SEHNR and CDR2 FQNEAQ (reference sequence).

The chain uses TRBV27 and TRBJ2-1, with unresolved D. The germline V gene has CDR1 MNHEY and CDR2 SMNVEV (reference sequence). V was trimmed by 7 bases and J by 5 bases, leaving 6 bases between them. This CDR3 has 11 residues. The CDR3 DNA is TGTGCCAGCAACACCAACAATGAGCAGTTCTTC. This sequence encodes CASNTNNEQFF.

This rearrangement joins TRBV5-1 to TRBJ2-7, with D possibly TRBD1 on 6 matching bases. The V gene's germline CDR1 is SGHRS and CDR2 YFSETQ. The CDR3 runs to 14 residues. Trimming cost V 3 bases and J 3 bases, with 13 bases left between them. The CDR3 DNA reads as TGCGCCAGCAGCTATTACAGGGATAGCTACGAGCAGTACTTC. Its protein is CASSYYRDSYEQYF.

The chain combines TRBV7-9 with TRBJ1-2, with D hard to call. From germline, CDR1 is SEHNR and CDR2 FQNEAQ (reference sequence). Trimming removed 5 bases from V and 5 bases from J, with 12 bases in between. The CDR3 is made up of 13 amino acids. CDR3 nucleotides: TGTGCCAGCAGCGTAGACGGAGTTTATGGCTACACCTTC. Translated, it gives CASSVDGVYGYTF.

The J gene is TRBJ2-7, the V gene TRBV19, with D possibly being TRBD2 (6 bases). CDR1 LNHDA and CDR2 SQIVND come from the germline V gene (reference sequence). The CDR3 extends over 15 amino acids. With 6 bases removed from V and 6 bases from J, the gap between germline ends came to 21 bases. CDR3 nucleotides: TGTGCCAGTAGGGGAGTAGTAGGTGGGAGGTCCGAGCAGTACTTC. The encoded protein is CASRGVVGGRSEQYF.